Given below is one T cell receptor beta chain in context. Other DNA sequences in the same sample also yield this CDR3. The data were taken from a study of shared clonotypes between healthy human individuals. Here immunoSEQ multiplex PCR was the method, and the copy in TCRdb shows in-frame clones only, minus some. Of 1.6 million or so clones detected, 96% appear once; the ten largest clones hold over 1%. CDR1 SNHLY and CDR2 FYNNEI come from the germline V gene. The CDR3 spans 12 residues. Trimming removed 4 bases at V and 5 bases at J, with 8 bases between. V usage is TRBV2 and J usage is TRBJ1-2, with D possibly matching TRBD1 (5 bases). Material for sequencing was naive CD4+ T cells sorted from blood. Subset specified: CD45RA+ positively selected. This TCR came from a man aged 30 to 39 in good health. In DNA, the CDR3 is TGTGCCAGCAGTGGGGACGGTTATGGCTACACCTTC. The encoded protein is CASSGDGYGYTF.